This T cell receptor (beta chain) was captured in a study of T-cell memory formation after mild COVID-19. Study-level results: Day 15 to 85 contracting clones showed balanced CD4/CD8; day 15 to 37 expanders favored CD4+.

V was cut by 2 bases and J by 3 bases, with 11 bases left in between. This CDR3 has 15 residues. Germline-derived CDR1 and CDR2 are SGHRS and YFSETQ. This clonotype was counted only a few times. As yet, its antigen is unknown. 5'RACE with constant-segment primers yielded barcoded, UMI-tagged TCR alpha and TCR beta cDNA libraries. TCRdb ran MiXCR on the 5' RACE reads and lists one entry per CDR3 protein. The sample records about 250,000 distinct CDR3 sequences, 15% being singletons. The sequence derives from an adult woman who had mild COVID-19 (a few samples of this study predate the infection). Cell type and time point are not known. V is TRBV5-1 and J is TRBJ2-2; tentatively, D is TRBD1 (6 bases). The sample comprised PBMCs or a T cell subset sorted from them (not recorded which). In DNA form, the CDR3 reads TGCGCCAGCAGCTTCCCCGAGGGGGACACCGGGGAGCTGTTTTTT. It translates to CASSFPEGDTGELFF.